A few counts support the clone carrying this T cell receptor (beta chain). The antigen is unknown. At one of its ends the junction is not consistent with the germline gene, which may arise from a read error. These data originate in a study of blood T cells in healthy people across ages. The study's findings and limits: The unknown donor CMV status may have confounded expanded clonotype changes. Observed TCR beta diversity per million T cells went down as age went up. This fall followed a roughly linear course with age.

The CDR3 is made up of 16 amino acids. The germline V gene has CDR1 MNHNY and CDR2 SVGAGI (reference sequence). Then a second PCR, running about 6 to 12 cycles, was carried out with a sample-barcoded 5' primer and a J-beta primer mix. The authors tagged each cDNA molecule using a template-switch adaptor with 12 random nucleotides. TCRdb reprocessed the 5' RACE reads via MiXCR and lists one record per CDR3 protein. Of 1.8 million or so distinct CDR3 sequences in the sample, about two fifths were seen once. At least 7 million PBMCs were isolated per sample. The chain couples TRBV6-6 to TRBJ1-2, with D hard to call. Sequences were obtained from blood. This sequence was found in a human donor in good health. DNA for the CDR3: TGTGCCAGCAGTAATACCAACCTCGGGTTAAACTATGGCTACGCCTTC. This codes for CASSNTNLGLNYGYAF.